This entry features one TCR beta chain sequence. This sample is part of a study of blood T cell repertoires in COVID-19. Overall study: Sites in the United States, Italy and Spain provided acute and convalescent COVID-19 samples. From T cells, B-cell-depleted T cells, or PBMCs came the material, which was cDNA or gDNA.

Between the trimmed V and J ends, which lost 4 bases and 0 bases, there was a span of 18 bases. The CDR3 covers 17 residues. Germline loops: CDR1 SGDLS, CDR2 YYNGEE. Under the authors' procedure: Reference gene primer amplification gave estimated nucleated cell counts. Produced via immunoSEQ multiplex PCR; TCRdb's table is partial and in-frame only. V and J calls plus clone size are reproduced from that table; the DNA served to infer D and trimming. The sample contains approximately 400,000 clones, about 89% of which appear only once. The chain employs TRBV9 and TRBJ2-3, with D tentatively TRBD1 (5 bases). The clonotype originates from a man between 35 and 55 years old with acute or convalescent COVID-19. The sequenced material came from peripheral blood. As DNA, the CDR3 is TGTGCCAGCAGCACGCAGAAGGGGCCCTCTAGCACAGATACGCAGTATTTT. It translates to CASSTQKGPSSTDTQYF.